The rows below give T cell receptor beta chains drawn from one sample of a study of tumor and adjacent non-tumor tissue in lung cancer. Each CDR3 protein is one row after TCRdb ran MiXCR on the multiplex PCR reads. This table holds some 100,000 distinct CDR3 sequences, more than 80% found once. Sequenced: distant non-tumor lung tissue. These receptors were obtained from a man aged 60-69 years with small cell lung cancer. Both conserved end residues are part of each CDR3. The D gene is left open where the match is weak. Clone size is given for some rows only: seen once, a few or many times, or a class if the clone is expanded.

abundance	d_gene	j_gene	v_gene	CDR3nt	CDR3aa
.	.	TRBJ2-2	TRBV6-5	TGTGCCAGCAGACCCTGGCGGGGTGATTCTATCGCGGAGCTGTTTTTT	CASRPWRGDSIAELFF
few	.	TRBJ1-2	TRBV6-2/TRBV6-3	TGTGCCAGCTGTCTAAGGGGGACGGAAGGTTACACCTTC	CASCLRGTEGYTF
.	.	TRBJ2-3	TRBV11-3	TGTGCCAGCAGCTTAGTCTTGGATACTCAGTATTTT	CASSLVLDTQYF
.	TRBD1	TRBJ2-3	TRBV6-1	TGTGCCAGCAATGACAGGGGTGATGTGGATACACAGTATTTT	CASNDRGDVDTQYF
.	.	TRBJ1-4	TRBV10-2	TGCGCCAGCAGTGACACAGCTGCACCTAATGAAAAACTGTTTTTT	CASSDTAAPNEKLFF
.	.	TRBJ2-7	TRBV6-2/TRBV6-3	TGTGCCAGCAAGATAACGGGAGTTCCTATGGAGCAGTACTTC	CASKITGVPMEQYF
.	TRBD1	TRBJ2-2	TRBV5-4	TGTGCCAGCAGCTTGGCACAGGGGGCGAACACCGGGGAGCTGTTTTTT	CASSLAQGANTGELFF
.	TRBD1	TRBJ2-5	TRBV4-2	TGTGCTAGCAGCCAAGGAAATAGCGTGAGGGGGCAAGGGACCCAGTACTTC	CASSQGNSVRGQGTQYF
.	.	TRBJ1-1	TRBV6-6	TGTGCGAGCAGTGACATGGTGGAGAGTGAAGCTTTCTTT	CASSDMVESEAFF
.	.	TRBJ2-1	TRBV29-1	TGCAACGTTGCAGACCCGCAGCAGTTCTTC	CNVADPQQFF
.	.	TRBJ2-2	TRBV4-2	TGTATCGGCAGCCATGATCTGAGGGCCAACACCGGGGAGCTGTTTTTT	CIGSHDLRANTGELFF
.	.	TRBJ1-2	TRBV6-5	TGTGCCAGCCGCTACTCGGGGGGCCACTATGGCTACACCTTC	CASRYSGGHYGYTF
.	.	TRBJ2-1	TRBV12-3/TRBV12-4	TGTGCCAGCAGTCCGACTAGCTGGGGGCTCAATAAGAAGTTCTTC	CASSPTSWGLNKKFF
.	.	TRBJ2-1	TRBV11-2	TGTGTCAGCAGCTTACATGGGGCGTACAATGAGCAGTCCTTC	CVSSLHGAYNEQSF
.	TRBD2	TRBJ2-5	TRBV7-9	TGTGCCAGCAGCTTAGCGGTAGCGGGAGGAGAGACCCAGTGCTTC	CASSLAVAGGETQCF
.	.	TRBJ1-1	TRBV6-6	TGTGCCAGCAATTTAACAGGGAGTGTATGGGGCACTGAAGCTTTCTTC	CASNLTGSVWGTEAFF
.	.	TRBJ2-5	TRBV12-3/TRBV12-4	TGTGCCAGCAGTTTTCGGTACAGGAGAGGAGAAGAGACCCAGTACTTC	CASSFRYRRGEETQYF
.	TRBD1	TRBJ2-2	TRBV4-1	TGCGCCAGCAGCAGCAGGGGGACCTATAACGGGGAACTGTTTTTT	CASSSRGTYNGELFF
.	.	TRBJ1-1	TRBV11-2	TGTGCCAGCAGCCGCCCCGGACACCTGTACACTGAAACTTTCTTT	CASSRPGHLYTETFF
once	.	TRBJ1-2	TRBV10-3	TGTGCCATCAGTGAGTTCGGGATCGTCAGAGCTAACTATGGCTACACCTTC	CAISEFGIVRANYGYTF
.	.	TRBJ2-1	TRBV11-2	TGTGCTAGCAGCACCTCTAAGAGGAATTACACTGAGCAATTCTTC	CASSTSKRNYTEQFF
.	TRBD2	TRBJ2-2	TRBV12-3/TRBV12-4	TGTGCCAGCAGTCTTCTCCCAGCGGGGCCTGCGGGGACCGGGGAGCTGTTTTTT	CASSLLPAGPAGTGELFF
.	.	TRBJ1-1	TRBV4-1	TGCGCCAGCAGCCAAATTCCAGGGCGTGACACTCAAGCTTTCTTT	CASSQIPGRDTQAFF
.	TRBD2	TRBJ2-3	TRBV7-9	TGTGCCAGCATGCGGTTAGCGGGAGCGGGGACAGATACGCAGTATTTT	CASMRLAGAGTDTQYF
many	TRBD1	TRBJ1-4	TRBV5-1	TGCGCCAGCAGCTCCGGACAGGGGAACGAAAAACTGTTTTTT	CASSSGQGNEKLFF
.	.	TRBJ1-3	TRBV4-2	TGTGCCATCAGACAAGAATCCGGCGGAAACACCATATATTTT	CAIRQESGGNTIYF
.	.	TRBJ2-2	TRBV4-1	TGCGCCAGCAGCAGCAGGGGGGCCTATCCCGGGAAGCTGTCTTTT	CASSSRGAYPGKLSF
.	.	TRBJ1-5	TRBV5-5	TGTGCCAGCAGCTTGGGACAGGAGGGGAGGAACGAGCCCCAGCATTTT	CASSLGQEGRNEPQHF
.	.	TRBJ2-1	TRBV6-1	TGTGCCAACATCTTTAGCGAGAGTAGGAATGAGCAGTTGTTC	CANIFSESRNEQLF
.	TRBD1	TRBJ2-1	TRBV4-1	TGCGGCAGCAGCCAAGACACGACCCCACAGGGGGCACGCTCTCAGTTCTTC	CGSSQDTTPQGARSQFF